Listed below are T cell receptor beta chains from one sample, sequenced in a study of beta chain features in type 1 diabetes. The method was immunoSEQ multiplex PCR; TCRdb's version includes in-frame clones alone and lacks a portion of them. This sample has about 340,000 clones; over 7% occur once, and the top ten carry about 1%. The sequencing input was central memory CD4+ T cells from blood. The receptors were sampled from a man in his thirties or forties with type 1 diabetes. Both conserved end residues are part of each CDR3. Each record gives: clone size, V gene, D gene, J gene, CDR3 protein, CDR3 DNA. D genes are given only for firm matches. Expanded clones are given a class, and other clones once, few, many or no size at all.

>few|TRBV11-2|-|TRBJ2-3
CASSLGLISTDTQYF
TGTGCCAGCAGCTTAGGTCTCATTAGCACAGATACGCAGTATTTT
>few|TRBV7-8|-|TRBJ2-3
CASSSLGGLKTDTQYF
TGTGCCAGCAGCTCCCTGGGGGGACTTAAGACAGATACGCAGTATTTT
>-|TRBV7-2|-|TRBJ2-5
CASSPGGGDHQETQYF
TGTGCCAGCAGCCCAGGCGGCGGGGATCACCAAGAGACCCAGTACTTC
>-|TRBV9|TRBD2|TRBJ2-7
CASSLRGSGGVGGNEQYF
TGTGCCAGCAGCCTACGAGGTAGCGGGGGGGTTGGTGGCAACGAGCAGTACTTC
>-|TRBV14|-|TRBJ2-7
CASSQVGIGHEQYF
TGTGCCAGCAGCCAAGTCGGGATAGGACACGAGCAGTACTTC
>-|TRBV7-2|-|TRBJ2-3
CASSLLGRAGDTQYF
TGTGCCAGCAGCTTATTGGGTAGGGCCGGAGATACGCAGTATTTT
>-|TRBV7-2|TRBD2|TRBJ2-3
CASSLARLAGTDTQYF
TGTGCCAGCAGCTTAGCGCGGCTAGCGGGGACAGATACGCAGTATTTT
>-|TRBV4-3|-|TRBJ2-7
CASSQVVGSNEQYF
TGCGCCAGCAGCCAAGTGGTGGGATCGAACGAGCAGTACTTC
>-|TRBV7-6|-|TRBJ1-2
CASSPGRGRSGGYTF
TGTGCCAGCAGCCCCGGTCGGGGCAGGTCAGGCGGCTACACCTTC
>few|TRBV11-2|-|TRBJ2-7
CASSLDTALHF
TGTGCCAGCAGCTTAGATACAGCACTCCACTTC
>few|TRBV15|TRBD1|TRBJ1-1
CATSRGGTGLAEAFF
TGTGCCACCAGCAGAGGAGGGACAGGGTTGGCTGAAGCTTTCTTT
>-|TRBV27|TRBD2|TRBJ2-2
CASSYAGEDTGELFF
TGTGCCAGCTCCTATGCGGGGGAGGACACCGGGGAGCTGTTTTTT
>-|TRBV20-1|-|TRBJ2-7
CSAKSSYEQYF
TGCAGTGCTAAGTCCTCCTACGAGCAGTACTTC
>few|TRBV7-2|-|TRBJ2-2
CAGSRGAPGTGELFF
TGTGCCGGAAGTCGGGGTGCGCCCGGGACCGGGGAGCTGTTTTTT
>many|TRBV5-1|-|TRBJ1-5
CASSLGDGNQPQHF
TGCGCCAGCAGCTTGGGGGACGGCAATCAGCCCCAGCATTTT
>few|TRBV5-5|-|TRBJ1-5
CASSLMGGPQPQHF
TGTGCCAGCAGCTTGATGGGGGGGCCCCAGCCCCAGCATTTT
>-|TRBV7-2|-|TRBJ2-7
CASSLDAGEQYF
TGTGCCAGCAGCTTAGACGCAGGCGAGCAGTACTTC
>few|TRBV7-2|TRBD2|TRBJ2-3
CASSLASSSGLNTQYF
TGTGCCAGCAGCTTAGCGAGTTCTAGCGGCCTAAATACGCAGTATTTT
>few|TRBV11-2|-|TRBJ1-1
CASSLGLSWMNTEAFF
TGTGCCAGCAGCTTAGGTCTGAGTTGGATGAACACTGAAGCTTTCTTT
>few|TRBV19|-|TRBJ2-7
CASSILQGGTYEQYF
TGTGCCAGTAGTATATTACAGGGGGGGACCTACGAGCAGTACTTC
>-|TRBV7-2|TRBD1|TRBJ1-1
CASSPREGAEAFF
TGTGCCAGCAGCCCTAGGGAGGGGGCAGAAGCTTTCTTT
>-|TRBV7-2|TRBD2|TRBJ2-3
CASSLARLAGGPDTQYF
TGTGCCAGCAGCTTAGCGCGGTTAGCGGGGGGGCCAGATACGCAGTATTTT
>few|TRBV5-1|-|TRBJ1-4
CASSLNSATNEKLFF
TGCGCCAGCAGCCTGAACAGCGCAACTAATGAAAAACTGTTTTTT
>once|TRBV9|TRBD2|TRBJ2-3
CASSALPLADRVTQYF
TGTGCCAGCAGCGCCCTCCCACTAGCGGACAGAGTTACGCAGTATTTT
>few|TRBV6-5|-|TRBJ1-1
CASRRDTRTEAFF
TGTGCCAGCAGGAGGGACACCCGGACTGAAGCTTTCTTT
>-|TRBV2|TRBD2|TRBJ2-1
CASLSGGNEQFF
TGTGCCAGCCTTAGCGGGGGAAATGAGCAGTTCTTC
>-|TRBV7-2|-|TRBJ1-3
CASSRDGLSGNTIYF
TGTGCCAGCAGCCGGGACGGCCTCTCTGGAAACACCATATATTTT
>-|TRBV9|-|TRBJ1-5
CASSEGGPLSNQPQHF
TGTGCCAGCAGTGAGGGGGGACCCCTAAGCAATCAGCCCCAGCATTTT
>-|TRBV18|-|TRBJ2-3
CASSPPWGDTQYF
TGTGCCAGCTCACCACCATGGGGAGATACGCAGTATTTT